The clone carrying this T cell receptor (beta chain) has just a few counts. Its specificity is unknown. The record originates from a study of T-cell memory formation after mild COVID-19. As for the study in general: Clustering of TCRs was largely donor specific.

The ends lost 6 bases at V and 3 bases at J; junction bases unmatched: 11. The CDR3 length is 17 residues. Germline V lookup: CDR1 MNHNY, CDR2 SVGAGI (reference sequence). The study, taken as a whole, reports: The study found balanced CD4/CD8 in clones contracting day 15 to 85 and a CD4+ lean in later expanders. CD8+ contracting clones occupied EMRA, while CD4+ ones occupied mainly CM and EM.

The TCR alpha and TCR beta cDNA libraries, bearing sample barcodes and UMIs, were generated by 5'RACE using constant-segment primers. MiXCR was run by TCRdb on the 5' RACE reads, yielding one entry per CDR3 protein. The table includes roughly 480,000 distinct CDR3 sequences, around a quarter detected once. The TCR was taken from an adult woman who had mild COVID-19 (a few samples of this study predate the infection). Cell type and time point are not known. The sample was PBMCs or a T cell subset sorted from them (not recorded which). V gene TRBV6-6 combines with J gene TRBJ1-6; 7 bases align to TRBD1. The CDR3 bases are TGTGCCAGCAGGCGACCGGGACAGTTCGTCTATAATTCACCCCTCCACTTT. This translates into CASRRPGQFVYNSPLHF.